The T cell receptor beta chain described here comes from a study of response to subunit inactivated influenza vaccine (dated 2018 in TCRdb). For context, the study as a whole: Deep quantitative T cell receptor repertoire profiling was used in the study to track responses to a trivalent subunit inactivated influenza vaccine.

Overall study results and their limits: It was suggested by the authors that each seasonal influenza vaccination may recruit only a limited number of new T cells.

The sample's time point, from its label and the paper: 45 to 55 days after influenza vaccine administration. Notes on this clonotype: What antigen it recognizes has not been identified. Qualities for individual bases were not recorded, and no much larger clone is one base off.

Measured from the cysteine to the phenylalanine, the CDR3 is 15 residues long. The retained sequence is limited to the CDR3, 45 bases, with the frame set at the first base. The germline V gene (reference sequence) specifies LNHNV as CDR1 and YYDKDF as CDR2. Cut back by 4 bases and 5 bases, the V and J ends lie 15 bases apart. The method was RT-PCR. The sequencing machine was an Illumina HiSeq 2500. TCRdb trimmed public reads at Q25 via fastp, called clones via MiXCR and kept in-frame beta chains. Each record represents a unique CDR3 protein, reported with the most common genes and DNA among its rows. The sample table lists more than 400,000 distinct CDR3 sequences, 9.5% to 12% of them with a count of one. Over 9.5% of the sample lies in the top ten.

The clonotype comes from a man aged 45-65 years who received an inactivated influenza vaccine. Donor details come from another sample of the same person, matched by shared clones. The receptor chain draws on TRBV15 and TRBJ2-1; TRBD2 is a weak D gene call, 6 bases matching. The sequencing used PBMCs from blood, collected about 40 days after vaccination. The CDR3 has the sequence CATSTRRGQHNEQFF. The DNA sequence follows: TGTGCCACCAGCACGAGGAGGGGTCAGCACAATGAGCAGTTCTTC. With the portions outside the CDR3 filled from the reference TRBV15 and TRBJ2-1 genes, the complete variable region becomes DAMVIQNPRYQVTQFGKPVTLSCSQTLNHNVMYWYQQKSSQAPKLLFHYYDKDFNNEADTPDNFQSRRPNTSFCFLDIRSPGLGDTAMYLCATSTRRGQHNEQFFGPGTRLTVL.